The clone carrying this T cell receptor beta chain appeared a few times. Antigen specificity is unknown. Between the trimmed V and J ends, which lost 3 bases and 2 bases, there was a span of 17 bases. Germline V gene lookup returns CDR1 KGHSH and CDR2 LQKENI. This CDR3 is 17 amino acids long. This sample was included in a study of blood T cells in healthy people across ages. Per sample, no less than 5 micrograms of total RNA were extracted. Whole-study findings and limits: It was the long-lived donors that had more naive CD4+ cells and higher diversity than aged donors.

A sample-barcoded 5' primer and a J-beta primer mix were used in a second PCR of roughly 7 to 12 cycles. TCRdb re-derived calls from the 5' RACE reads in MiXCR, one entry per CDR3 protein. The table has about 640,000 distinct CDR3 sequences, around three fifths seen once. The J gene is TRBJ2-1, the V gene TRBV18, with a possible D match to TRBD2 (5 bases). The sample was blood. This sequence originates from a man between 60 and 75 years old in good health. The CDR3 DNA reads as TGTGCCAGCTCACCGGACTCCAGCGAGGAGCCCTACAATGAGCAGTTCTTC. Translated, it gives CASSPDSSEEPYNEQFF. Looking up the rest from reference TRBV18 and TRBJ2-1 gives the full variable domain: NAGVMQNPRHLVRRRGQEARLRCSPMKGHSHVYWYRQLPEEGLKFMVYLQKENIIDESGMPKERFSAEFPKEGPSILRIQQVVRGDSAAYFCASSPDSSEEPYNEQFFGPGTRLTVL.